One and the same sample provided the 29 T cell receptor beta chains below, sequenced in a study of blood T cell repertoires in COVID-19. Some clones are missing from TCRdb's copy, which holds only in-frame ones; the method was immunoSEQ multiplex PCR. The sample comprises some 240,000 clones, 84% of which are singletons, and more than 1.2% rests with the top ten. Sequencing used peripheral blood. All receptors come from a woman between 40 and 50 years old who had recovered from COVID-19.

V gene TRBV7-9 combines with J gene TRBJ2-7; 9 positions match TRBD1. The CDR3 length is 16 residues. The germline V gene encodes CDR1 SEHNR and CDR2 FQNEAQ (reference sequence). The V segment lost 5 bases and the J segment 5 bases; nucleotides outside the gene matches: 13. The DNA for the CDR3 is TGTGCCAGCAGCACCTTCCCGGGACAGGGACCCCACGAGCAGTACTTC. Protein: CASSTFPGQGPHEQYF.

The V call is TRBV19, the J call TRBJ1-4; 9 bases align to TRBD1. J lost 5 bases, V lost 5 bases, and 6 bases had no gene match. From germline, CDR1 is LNHDA and CDR2 SQIVND (reference sequence). This CDR3 is built from 15 residues. The CDR3 DNA reads as TGTGCCAGTAGTTCCAGACAGGGGGTAAATGAAAAACTGTTTTTT. Its protein is CASSSRQGVNEKLFF. The variable domain in full, completed from reference TRBV19 and TRBJ1-4, reads DGGITQSPKYLFRKEGQNVTLSCEQNLNHDAMYWYRQDPGQGLRLIYYSQIVNDFQKGDIAEGYSVSREKKESFPLTVTSAQKNPTAFYLCASSSRQGVNEKLFFGSGTQLSVL.

The chain couples TRBV3-1 (or the pseudogene TRBV3-2) to TRBJ1-2, with 10 bases aligning to TRBD1. This CDR3 region has 15 residues. V lost 5 bases to trimming and J lost 7 bases; unmatched junction nucleotides: 10. Germline V CDR1 and CDR2: LGHDT, YNNKEL (reference sequence). The CDR3 DNA follows: TGTGCCAGCAGCTTCGTCGACAGGGGGCTTGGTGGCTACACCTTC. Protein sequence: CASSFVDRGLGGYTF.

This clone was seen a handful of times. This chain uses TRBV11-3 with TRBJ1-5; TRBD1 is a possible D gene (5 bases). The CDR3 loop spans 15 amino acids. The germline V and J ends were trimmed by 5 bases and 1 base, with 12 bases remaining between them. Germline-derived CDR1 and CDR2 are SGHNT and YENEEA. The CDR3 spells CASSGGYGSNQPQHF. The CDR3 bases are TGTGCCAGCAGCGGGGGGTACGGGAGCAATCAGCCCCAGCATTTT.

This chain uses TRBV10-3 with TRBJ2-3; TRBD1 matches 10 bases. The CDR3 is 15 residues long. The junction had 9 bases not matched to a gene; V was cut back by 7 bases and J by 5 bases. CDR1 is ENHRY, CDR2 SYGVKD, per germline. The CDR3 spells CAITSGTGEGDTQYF. The CDR3 DNA reads TGTGCCATCACATCCGGGACAGGGGAGGGAGATACGCAGTATTTT.

The chain links TRBV19 to TRBJ2-1; 7 nucleotides line up with TRBD2. Germline-derived CDR1 and CDR2 are LNHDA and SQIVND (reference sequence). The ends lost 3 bases at V and 9 bases at J; junction bases unmatched: 8. The CDR3 is 14 residues long. CDR3 nucleotide sequence: TGTGCCAGTAGTATCATCCACGGGGGGAGTGAGCAGTTCTTC. This encodes CASSIIHGGSEQFF.

This clone appeared once. The rearrangement joins TRBV5-1 to TRBJ2-5; 11 nucleotides agree with TRBD1. The CDR3 length is 15 residues. The germline V gene has CDR1 SGHRS and CDR2 YFSETQ. With 4 bases clipped from V and 2 bases from J, the junction kept 4 bases outside the gene matches. In nucleotides, the CDR3 is TGCGCCAGCAGCGCGGACAGGGGGCAACAAGAGACCCAGTACTTC. It translates to CASSADRGQQETQYF.

The rearrangement uses TRBV7-9 and TRBJ1-3; 11 positions match TRBD1. J gave up 5 bases and V 1 base, and 1 base lay outside the gene matches. CDR1 is SEHNR, CDR2 FQNEAQ, per germline (reference sequence). This CDR3 contains 15 residues. The CDR3 region is CASSLGDRGRNTIYF. The CDR3 DNA reads as TGTGCCAGCAGCTTAGGGGACAGGGGGAGAAACACCATATATTTT.

The chain couples TRBV7-9 to TRBJ1-3; weak D call: TRBD1 (6 bases). CDR1 and CDR2 (germline): SEHNR, FQNEAQ (reference sequence). This CDR3 is 17 amino acids long. With 7 bases removed from V and 2 bases from J, the gap between germline ends came to 21 bases. In DNA form, the CDR3 reads TGTGCCAGCACCCCTCAGGGGCAGGGACTACCTGGAAACACCATATATTTT. Its translation: CASTPQGQGLPGNTIYF.

The V call is TRBV5-1, the J call TRBJ1-2, with TRBD1 matching 8 bases. This CDR3 region has 14 residues. Germline V CDR1 and CDR2: SGHRS, YFSETQ. V lost 4 bases to trimming and J lost 4 bases; unmatched junction nucleotides: 6. The CDR3 bases are TGCGCCAGCAGCGGACAGGGACAAGGCTATGGCTACACCTTC. Amino acids: CASSGQGQGYGYTF.

The J gene is TRBJ2-5, the V gene TRBV6-5; D remains unclear. The CDR3 sequence is 11 residues long. V shed 3 bases and J shed 7 bases, with 6 bases lying between them. The germline V gene encodes CDR1 MNHEY and CDR2 SVGAGI. CDR3 loop: CASSYSGTQYF. The DNA of the CDR3 is TGTGCCAGCAGTTATTCGGGGACCCAGTACTTC.

The rearrangement uses TRBV7-2 and TRBJ1-5; 7 bases are a match to TRBD1. This CDR3 has 16 amino acids. CDR1 and CDR2 from the germline V gene are SGHTA and FQGNSA. The V gene end was trimmed by 0 bases and the J gene end by 6 bases; junction bases not matched to a gene: 8. CDR3 region: CASSLALQGDGQPQHF. The CDR3 DNA sequence: TGTGCCAGCAGCTTAGCGCTCCAGGGGGACGGTCAGCCCCAGCATTTT. Drawing the rest from reference TRBV7-2 and TRBJ1-5, the complete variable domain is GAGVSQSPSNKVTEKGKDVELRCDPISGHTALYWYRQSLGQGLEFLIYFQGNSAPDKSGLPSDRFSAERTGGSVSTLTIQRTQQEDSAVYLCASSLALQGDGQPQHFGDGTRLSIL.

This chain links TRBV5-1 with TRBJ2-5; the match to TRBD2 covers 14 bases. The CDR3 covers 15 residues. Trimming cost V 4 bases and J 5 bases; bases outside gene matches: 4. Germline CDR1 and CDR2: SGHRS and YFSETQ. CDR3 bases: TGCGCCAGCAGCGCGACTAGCGGGGGGGCGGAGACCCAGTACTTC. Residues: CASSATSGGAETQYF.

The chain is built from TRBV7-2 and TRBJ1-2; possibly TRBD1 for D (6 bases). CDR3 size: 15 residues. The germline V gene encodes CDR1 SGHTA and CDR2 FQGNSA. Trimming left V 5 bases short and J 6 bases short, with 19 bases between. CDR3 residues: CASSPDQGRGHGYTF. CDR3 nucleotide sequence: TGTGCCAGCAGCCCGGACCAGGGGCGAGGACATGGCTACACCTTC.

The V call is TRBV28, the J call TRBJ2-2; 7 bases align to TRBD1. V lost 5 bases and J lost 2; bases outside the gene matches: 8. CDR1 and CDR2 from the germline V gene are MDHEN and SYDVKM. This CDR3 is 16 amino acids long. The CDR3 is CASSLQGQTNTGELFF. The CDR3 DNA follows: TGTGCCAGCAGTCTTCAGGGACAGACAAACACCGGGGAGCTGTTTTTT.

The rearrangement joins TRBV7-2 to TRBJ1-1; D unresolved. CDR3 length equals 13 residues. V was trimmed by 5 bases and J by 1 base, leaving 8 bases between them. The V gene's germline CDR1 is SGHTA and CDR2 FQGNSA. The CDR3 loop reads CASSSQKNTEAFF. CDR3 coding DNA: TGTGCCAGCAGCAGTCAGAAGAACACTGAAGCTTTCTTT.

The V call is TRBV19, the J call TRBJ1-4; 7 bases match TRBD1. This CDR3 comprises 16 residues. Per the germline V gene, CDR1 is LNHDA and CDR2 is SQIVND (reference sequence). V lost 4 bases and J lost 5; bases outside the gene matches: 10. This CDR3 is CASSNPRTGKNEKLFF. CDR3 in DNA: TGTGCCAGTAGTAACCCCCGGACAGGAAAGAATGAAAAACTGTTTTTT.

The rearrangement links TRBV27 to TRBJ2-7, with 11 bases aligning to TRBD1. Germline V gene sequence: CDR1 MNHEY, CDR2 SMNVEV (reference sequence). The ends lost 2 bases at V and 2 bases at J; junction bases unmatched: 11. This CDR3 has 18 residues. CDR3 region: CASSLIPPWGQGAYEQYF. As DNA, the CDR3 is TGTGCCAGCAGTTTAATTCCCCCCTGGGGACAGGGGGCCTACGAGCAGTACTTC.

The chain has TRBV19 and TRBJ2-7; 7 bases are shared with TRBD1. The CDR3 is made up of 14 amino acids. The V gene end was trimmed by 5 bases and the J gene end by 2 bases; junction bases not matched to a gene: 6. Germline values: CDR1 LNHDA, CDR2 SQIVND (reference sequence). CDR3 DNA: TGTGCCAGTAGTTCACAGGGGTTCGCCTACGAGCAGTACTTC. This gives the protein CASSSQGFAYEQYF.

The gene calls are TRBV7-2 and TRBJ2-3; TRBD2 aligns across 7 bases. The V and J ends lost 3 bases and 6 bases, in that order; junction bases with no gene match: 9. CDR1 SGHTA and CDR2 FQGNSA come from the germline V gene. CDR3 length: 15 residues. The CDR3 here is CASSLGGSRADTQYF. For the CDR3, the DNA is TGTGCCAGCAGCTTGGGGGGGTCCAGGGCGGATACGCAGTATTTT.

The chain has TRBV20-1 and TRBJ2-3, with D perhaps TRBD2 (6 bases). The V and J ends lost 3 bases and 4 bases respectively, with 17 bases between them. Germline V gives CDR1 DFQATT, CDR2 SNEGSKA (reference sequence). The CDR3 contains 15 residues. The CDR3 reads CSASKGMRGSDTQYF. CDR3 nucleotides: TGCAGTGCTAGTAAGGGGATGCGGGGTTCAGATACGCAGTATTTT.

This clone was observed a single time. The rearrangement uses TRBV6-5 and TRBJ1-6; 10 bases line up with TRBD1. From germline, CDR1 is MNHEY and CDR2 SVGAGI. After removal of 4 bases from V and 6 bases from J, the junction contained 0 bases not matched to a gene. This CDR3 is built from 14 residues. CDR3 coding DNA: TGTGCCAGCAGTTGGGACAGGGGTAATTCACCCCTCCACTTT. It is translated as CASSWDRGNSPLHF.

The chain recombines TRBV19 with TRBJ1-5; D call uncertain. From germline, CDR1 is LNHDA and CDR2 SQIVND (reference sequence). This CDR3 has 18 residues. V dropped 1 base and J dropped 0 bases, with 16 bases sitting between them. CDR3: CASSIGAWSRISNQPQHF. The CDR3 DNA is TGTGCCAGTAGTATAGGGGCCTGGTCCAGAATTAGCAATCAGCCCCAGCATTTT. Full variable domain (outside the CDR3, taken from reference TRBV19 and TRBJ1-5): DGGITQSPKYLFRKEGQNVTLSCEQNLNHDAMYWYRQDPGQGLRLIYYSQIVNDFQKGDIAEGYSVSREKKESFPLTVTSAQKNPTAFYLCASSIGAWSRISNQPQHFGDGTRLSIL.

The rearrangement uses TRBV29-1 and TRBJ1-1, with D perhaps matching TRBD1 (6 bases). The CDR3 totals 13 residues. From germline, CDR1 is SQVTM and CDR2 ANQGSEA. CDR3 coding DNA: TGCAGTTTGAATGAGGGGGGGGGCACTGAAGCTTTCTTT. Translating it yields CSLNEGGGTEAFF.

This chain connects TRBV5-4 to TRBJ2-5, with TRBD2 matching 15 bases. In germline, CDR1 is SGHNT, CDR2 YYREEE (reference sequence). The CDR3 has 18 amino acids. Trimming removed 3 bases from V and 4 bases from J; junction bases left unmatched: 10. As DNA, the CDR3 is TGTGCCAGCAGCTCGGGACTAGCGGGGGGCCGTTCTTCAGAGACCCAGTACTTC. This codes for CASSSGLAGGRSSETQYF.

This clone was detected only once. V usage is TRBV6-6 and J usage is TRBJ1-2; D is unclear. From germline, CDR1 is MNHNY and CDR2 SVGAGI (reference sequence). V was trimmed by 6 bases and J by 6 bases, leaving 14 bases between them. This CDR3 is built from 13 residues. The chain's CDR3 is CASRSGLGDGYTF. The CDR3 bases are TGTGCCAGCAGGTCCGGGCTCGGGGATGGCTACACCTTC.

The rearrangement uses TRBV4-1 and TRBJ1-2; D not resolved. The length of the CDR3 is 15 residues. The germline V gene has CDR1 MGHRA and CDR2 YSYEKL. V was trimmed by 0 bases and J by 1 base, leaving 9 bases between them. The CDR3 nucleotides are TGCGCCAGCAGCCAAGACGGGGTCGGTAACTATGGCTACACCTTC. Residues: CASSQDGVGNYGYTF.

In its sample, this clone was seen once. The chain has TRBV18 and TRBJ2-2, with unresolved D. Germline CDR1 KGHSH, CDR2 LQKENI. V shed 0 bases and J shed 5 bases, with 7 bases lying between them. The CDR3 sequence is 14 residues long. The CDR3 DNA is TGTGCCAGCTCACCACCGCCGGTAACCGGGGAGCTGTTTTTT. It is translated as CASSPPPVTGELFF.

The chain recombines TRBV7-9 with TRBJ2-7; 9 positions match TRBD1. There are 13 residues in the CDR3. The junction had 6 bases not matched to a gene; V was cut back by 6 bases and J by 6 bases. The germline gives CDR1 SEHNR, CDR2 FQNEAQ (reference sequence). The CDR3 region has the DNA TGTGCCAGCAGGAGGGACAGGGAGGGCGAGCAGTACTTC. This sequence encodes CASRRDREGEQYF.